The clone carrying this TCR beta chain was detected ten times or more. The antigen is undetermined. The sample is drawn from a study of T-cell reconstitution after alpha-beta-depleted transplantation in children. Unique molecular identifiers were built into the TCRbeta library. TCRdb re-analysed the PCR reads in MiXCR, keeping a single row per CDR3 protein. The table has nearly 200,000 distinct CDR3 sequences, approximately 6% seen once. Broader study findings: Roughly two months post-transplant, alpha-beta T cells reportedly originated from several hundred graft clones that had expanded. Counts and diversity of T cells one year after transplant came mostly from newly produced T cells. The study traced high day-60 TCRbeta diversity in some patients to surviving recipient T cells and thymic progenitors.

The starting material was PBMCs, obtained before TCRalphabeta/CD19-depleted stem cell transplant. The sequence derives from a girl less than two years old with combined immunodeficiency, due to receive a stem cell transplant.

The chain's CDR3 is CASSQGTLPSYNEQFF. The CDR3, as DNA: TGCGCCAGCAGCCAAGGGACACTTCCCTCTTACAATGAGCAGTTCTTC. The chain has TRBV4-3 and TRBJ2-1, with a tentative D call TRBD1 (5 bases). Trimming shortened V by 1 base and J by 4 bases, and 14 bases separated the two germline ends. The CDR3 is 16 amino acids. Germline loops: CDR1 LGHNA, CDR2 YSLEER.